This passage covers 29 T cell receptor beta chains from one sample sequenced in a study of cytomegalovirus exposure and HLA in healthy donors. The PCR contained 60 Vbeta and 13 Jbeta primers. Some clones are missing from TCRdb's copy, which holds only in-frame ones; the method was immunoSEQ multiplex PCR. This sample has fewer than 200,000 clones; roughly 70% occur once, and the top ten carry around 3%. Sequenced input: PBMCs. All receptors derive from a woman in her 50s in good health and CMV-seropositive.

The chain employs TRBV9 and TRBJ1-2; 8 bases align to TRBD1. The V segment lost 4 bases and the J segment 2 bases; nucleotides outside the gene matches: 4. Germline lookup yields CDR1 SGDLS and CDR2 YYNGEE. The CDR3 has 14 amino acids. CDR3 sequence (DNA): TGTGCCAGCAGCTCGCGACAGGGGAACTATGGCTACACCTTC. It translates to CASSSRQGNYGYTF. Full variable domain (rest looked up from reference TRBV9 and TRBJ1-2): DSGVTQTPKHLITATGQRVTLRCSPRSGDLSVYWYQQSLDQGLQFLIQYYNGEERAKGNILERFSAQQFPDLHSELNLSSLELGDSALYFCASSSRQGNYGYTFGSGTRLTVV.

V usage is TRBV19 and J usage is TRBJ1-1; no definite D call. This CDR3 spans 13 amino acids. Trimming left V 5 bases short and J 5 bases short, with 12 bases between. Germline CDR1 is LNHDA and CDR2 is SQIVND (reference sequence). Here the CDR3 reads CASSGRSGTEAFF. CDR3 coding DNA: TGTGCCAGTAGTGGCAGGTCGGGAACTGAAGCTTTCTTT.

The count of this clone is one. The chain is built from TRBV30 and TRBJ1-2; D gene ambiguous. The ends were cut back, 5 bases at V and 7 bases at J, with 17 bases in the middle. Germline lookup yields CDR1 GTSNPN and CDR2 SVGIG (reference sequence). The CDR3 spans 13 residues. CDR3 amino acids: CAWEGSRSGGYTF. The DNA for the CDR3 is TGTGCCTGGGAAGGTTCGCGGTCGGGTGGCTACACCTTC.

The CDR3 nucleotides are TGTGCCAGCAGCGCGAGGACTAGCCAAGGAGAGCAGTACTTC. Translation gives CASSARTSQGEQYF. The chain combines TRBV9 with TRBJ2-7; 8 nucleotides match TRBD2. Germline V gene sequence: CDR1 SGDLS, CDR2 YYNGEE. V shed 3 bases and J 7 bases; nucleotides not matched to a gene: 9. The CDR3 length is 14 residues.

V and J are TRBV9 and TRBJ2-1; TRBD2 agrees at 8 bases. With V trimmed by 0 bases and J by 2 bases, 1 base remained unmatched. Germline V CDR1 and CDR2: SGDLS, YYNGEE. The CDR3 has 15 amino acids. In nucleotides, the CDR3 is TGTGCCAGCAGCGTAGAACTAGCGGCCTACAATGAGCAGTTCTTC. It is translated as CASSVELAAYNEQFF.

The rearrangement links TRBV7-8 to TRBJ2-5, with 7 bases fitting TRBD1. With V trimmed by 4 bases and J by 4 bases, 9 bases remained unmatched. CDR3 length: 15 residues. From germline, CDR1 is SGHVS and CDR2 FQNEAQ. As DNA, the CDR3 is TGTGCCAGCAGCTCCAACAGGGGAGTTGGAGAGACCCAGTACTTC. Protein sequence: CASSSNRGVGETQYF.

V usage is TRBV2 and J usage is TRBJ2-7; 10 bases agree with TRBD1. This CDR3 spans 13 amino acids. CDR1 is SNHLY, CDR2 FYNNEI, per germline. The ends lost 6 bases at V and 3 bases at J; junction bases unmatched: 2. The CDR3, as DNA: TGTGCCAGCAGGGGACAGGGGAACTACGAGCAGTACTTC. Translation gives CASRGQGNYEQYF.

This chain's CDR3 is CASSQAHSGKTEAFF. The CDR3, as DNA: TGTGCCAGCAGCCAAGCCCACTCAGGGAAGACTGAAGCTTTCTTT. The V gene is TRBV14, the J gene TRBJ1-1; D perhaps matches TRBD1 (5 bases). The CDR3 extends over 15 amino acids. Germline CDR1 is SGHDN and CDR2 is FVKESK. Trimming removed 1 base at V and 5 bases at J, with 14 bases between.

The chain links TRBV5-6 to TRBJ2-3; a weak D match, TRBD2 (6 bases). Germline CDR1 is SGHDT and CDR2 is YYEEEE. CDR3 length: 15 residues. Trimming took 0 bases from V and 1 from J, leaving 9 bases between them. CDR3 sequence: CASSLGGGGTDTQYF. CDR3 bases: TGTGCCAGCAGCTTGGGGGGAGGAGGCACAGATACGCAGTATTTT.

This CDR3 reads CASSATGAEAEAFF. The CDR3 DNA is TGTGCCAGCAGCGCTACAGGGGCGGAGGCTGAAGCTTTCTTT. J is TRBJ1-1 and V is TRBV9; the match to TRBD1 covers 7 bases. This CDR3 is built from 14 residues. Germline loops: CDR1 SGDLS, CDR2 YYNGEE. V dropped 3 bases and J dropped 6; count of bases not matched to a gene: 8. The full variable domain, rest sourced from reference TRBV9 and TRBJ1-1, is DSGVTQTPKHLITATGQRVTLRCSPRSGDLSVYWYQQSLDQGLQFLIQYYNGEERAKGNILERFSAQQFPDLHSELNLSSLELGDSALYFCASSATGAEAEAFFGQGTRLTVV.

A single count supports this clone. At one end, the junction sequence differs from germline, possibly due to a read error. The chain joins TRBV5-1 to TRBJ1-1, with TRBD1 as a possible D gene (5 bases). The germline V gene encodes CDR1 SGHRS and CDR2 YFSETQ. The CDR3 spans 18 residues. The CDR3 nucleotides read TGCGCCAGCAGCTTGGGGTCGGGGCGGGGGGATATGAACACTGAAGCTTCCTTT. Amino acid sequence: CASSLGSGRGDMNTEASF. The full variable domain, with the rest looked up from reference TRBV5-1 and TRBJ1-1, is KAGVTQTPRYLIKTRGQQVTLSCSPISGHRSVSWYQQTPGQGLQFLFEYFSETQRNKGNFPGRFSGRQFSNSRSEMNVSTLELGDSALYLCASSLGSGRGDMNTEASFGQGTRLTVV.

V is TRBV5-6 and J is TRBJ2-7; a weak D match, TRBD2 (6 bases). Trimming removed 3 bases at V and 5 bases at J, with 24 bases between. The CDR3 is 17 amino acids. CDR1 and CDR2 from the germline V gene are SGHDT and YYEEEE. Here the CDR3 DNA reads TGTGCCAGCAGCTCCTGGTCCCCTCGGGGGAGAACCCACGAGCAGTACTTC. Translating it yields CASSSWSPRGRTHEQYF.

The chain recombines TRBV10-2 with TRBJ1-5; possibly TRBD1 for D (6 bases). V was cut by 3 bases and J by 4 bases, with 13 bases left in between. The length of the CDR3 is 15 residues. The V gene's germline CDR1 is WSHSY and CDR2 SAAADI. CDR3: CASSELGARNQPQHF. The CDR3 nucleotides read TGCGCCAGCAGTGAATTGGGGGCGCGAAATCAGCCCCAGCATTTT.

The chain has TRBV5-1 and TRBJ2-1, with 8 bases matching TRBD2. In germline, CDR1 is SGHRS, CDR2 YFSETQ. The trim removed 1 base at V and 0 bases at J, leaving 3 bases unmatched. The CDR3 runs 16 residues. Here the CDR3 DNA reads TGCGCCAGCAGCTTGATAGCGGGGAGCTCCTACAATGAGCAGTTCTTC. Its protein is CASSLIAGSSYNEQFF. The full variable domain, its missing parts supplied by reference TRBV5-1 and TRBJ2-1, is KAGVTQTPRYLIKTRGQQVTLSCSPISGHRSVSWYQQTPGQGLQFLFEYFSETQRNKGNFPGRFSGRQFSNSRSEMNVSTLELGDSALYLCASSLIAGSSYNEQFFGPGTRLTVL.

This chain joins TRBV5-4 and TRBJ2-5; tentatively, D is TRBD1 (7 bases). This CDR3 spans 16 amino acids. Trimming removed 1 base from V and 2 bases from J, with 15 bases in between. Germline values: CDR1 SGHNT, CDR2 YYREEE (reference sequence). CDR3: CASSLQGGQRQETQYF. The CDR3 DNA reads as TGTGCCAGCAGCTTGCAGGGGGGACAGAGACAAGAGACCCAGTACTTC.

CDR3 DNA sequence: TGTGCCAGCAGCTTGGCGGGGACAGCGAACACCGGGGAGCTGTTTTTT. It yields the protein CASSLAGTANTGELFF. The chain recombines TRBV5-4 with TRBJ2-2; 7 bases fit TRBD1. The CDR3 loop spans 16 amino acids. Per germline, CDR1 SGHNT and CDR2 YYREEE (reference sequence). V lost 0 bases, J lost 0 bases, and 2 bases stayed unmatched.

The gene calls are TRBV4-1 and TRBJ1-6; D is possibly TRBD1 (6 bases). This CDR3 spans 15 amino acids. Trimming pared 0 bases from V and 5 bases from J, leaving 8 bases between. Germline CDR1 MGHRA, CDR2 YSYEKL. The CDR3 reads CASSQEWTDNSPLHF. The CDR3 DNA is TGCGCCAGCAGCCAAGAATGGACAGATAATTCACCCCTCCACTTT.

A single count supports this clone. The V and J genes are TRBV2 and TRBJ1-2; the D gene is possibly TRBD1 (6 bases). Looked up from germline, CDR1 is SNHLY and CDR2 is FYNNEI. Trimming removed 3 bases at V and 4 bases at J, with 12 bases between. The CDR3 totals 14 residues. The CDR3 DNA is TGTGCCAGCAGTGATAGAGGACAGATCTATGGCTACACCTTC. Its protein is CASSDRGQIYGYTF.

A few counts support this clone. J is TRBJ2-4 and V is TRBV4-1; 11 positions agree with TRBD2. From germline, CDR1 is MGHRA and CDR2 YSYEKL. Germline trimming cut 1 base from V and 1 base from J; bases unmatched to any gene: 9. The CDR3 runs to 19 residues. CDR3 sequence: CASSQGLAGGYRAKNIQYF. CDR3 nucleotides: TGCGCCAGCAGCCAAGGGCTAGCGGGGGGATATAGGGCCAAAAACATTCAGTACTTC.

The chain uses TRBV29-1 and TRBJ2-7, with 8 bases matching TRBD1. The germline V gene has CDR1 SQVTM and CDR2 ANQGSEA. CDR3 length equals 17 residues. Trimming at V came to 4 bases and at J to 5 bases, leaving 19 bases not matched to a gene. CDR3 sequence (DNA): TGCAGCGTTGCGACCGAATACACCGGACAGGGATGGGACGAGCAGTACTTC. Translated, it gives CSVATEYTGQGWDEQYF.

The genes are TRBV27 and TRBJ2-1, with 11 nucleotides matching TRBD1. Germline V gene data show CDR1 as MNHEY and CDR2 as SMNVEV (reference sequence). V trimming: 10 bases; J trimming: 9 bases; junction bases outside the gene matches: 14. The CDR3 extends over 15 amino acids. Written as DNA, the CDR3 is TGTGCCATACGGAAGGGGACAGGGGGTTCTGGTGAGCAGTTCTTC. This sequence encodes CAIRKGTGGSGEQFF.

This clone showed up just once. V is TRBV5-4 and J is TRBJ2-7; D ambiguous. The V gene lost 2 bases and the J gene lost 5 bases, with 14 bases spanning the gap. Germline assignment: CDR1 SGHNT and CDR2 YYREEE (reference sequence). The CDR3 is 14 amino acids. CDR3 nucleotide sequence: TGTGCCAGCAGCTTTGGAGTTTTCGGAGACGAGCAGTACTTC. Its protein product is CASSFGVFGDEQYF.

This rearrangement joins TRBV6-4 to TRBJ2-5; TRBD2 matches 8 bases. This CDR3 spans 18 amino acids. Unmatched junction bases numbered 16, after V lost 0 bases and J lost 7 bases. Germline values: CDR1 MRHNA, CDR2 SNTAGT. CDR3 DNA sequence: TGTGCCAGCAGTGACTCCGGGGGGGCCAGGCCGGTTTCGGTGACCCAGTACTTC. The encoded protein is CASSDSGGARPVSVTQYF.

This chain connects TRBV19 to TRBJ2-1, with 13 bases that match TRBD2. Trimming removed 3 bases from V and 4 bases from J; junction bases left unmatched: 3. Germline CDR1 is LNHDA and CDR2 is SQIVND (reference sequence). CDR3 length: 16 amino acids. CDR3 DNA sequence: TGTGCCAGTAGTATGCTACTAGCGGGGGGGTACAATGAGCAGTTCTTC. Encoded protein: CASSMLLAGGYNEQFF.

With respect to this clone: One junction end does not reproduce the germline sequence, and a read error may be involved. At the DNA level, this CDR3 is encoded by other sequences in the same sample as well. V is TRBV5-1 and J is TRBJ2-7; D is undetermined. Per the germline V gene, CDR1 is SGHRS and CDR2 is YFSETQ. The CDR3 totals 14 residues. The CDR3 nucleotides are TGCGCCAGTAGCTTGGGTCACGGTTCCTACGAGCAGTACTTC. It specifies CASSLGHGSYEQYF.

This rearrangement joins TRBV6-1 to TRBJ1-1, with 9 bases matching TRBD1. Trimming cost V 5 bases and J 5 bases; bases outside gene matches: 9. Germline loops: CDR1 MNHNS, CDR2 SASEGT. This CDR3 contains 15 residues. CDR3 nucleotide sequence: TGTGCCAGCAGTTCGTTACAGGGGGCCAGGACTGAAGCTTTCTTT. Protein: CASSSLQGARTEAFF.

This chain uses TRBV29-1 with TRBJ1-2, with a weak D call TRBD1 (6 bases). Germline V gene sequence: CDR1 SQVTM, CDR2 ANQGSEA. The V gene lost 5 bases and the J gene lost 7 bases, with 14 bases spanning the gap. CDR3 length: 12 amino acids. The chain's CDR3 is CSVLAGAAGYTF. The DNA for the CDR3 is TGCAGCGTTCTGGCAGGGGCGGCTGGCTACACCTTC.

This clone was seen a few times. The genes are TRBV27 and TRBJ1-2; 10 bases fit TRBD1. The J segment lost 7 bases and the V segment lost 2 bases, leaving 7 bases of the junction unmatched. CDR3 length: 15 residues. The V gene's germline CDR1 is MNHEY and CDR2 SMNVEV (reference sequence). The CDR3 region has the DNA TGTGCCAGCAGTTTAAGAGGACAGGGGGGTCTTGGCTACACCTTC. Translation: CASSLRGQGGLGYTF.

The J gene is TRBJ2-1, the V gene TRBV18, with 8 bases matching TRBD2. Trimming removed 3 bases from V and 8 bases from J; junction bases left unmatched: 18. CDR1 is KGHSH and CDR2 is LQKENI in the germline V gene. The CDR3 sequence is 18 residues long. DNA of the CDR3: TGTGCCAGCTCACCCCCTCACTCCGGGGGGGGTTTGTACTATGAGCAGTTCTTC. It is translated as CASSPPHSGGGLYYEQFF.